This record concerns one TCR beta chain sequence. Per the original methods: Estimation of nucleated cell counts was performed using reference gene primer amplification. Clones were read by immunoSEQ multiplex PCR, and TCRdb kept only the in-frame ones, dropping some. V and J calls and clone size are those listed in that table; D and trimming were worked out from the DNA. In the table there are 410,000 or so clones, 75% to 90% of which are singletons. This sample was included in a study of blood T cell repertoires in COVID-19. Study in general: Nucleic acid was either cDNA or gDNA, and it came from T cells, B-cell-depleted T cells, or PBMCs.

V was cut by 5 bases and J by 3 bases, with 17 bases left in between. Germline V lookup: CDR1 KGHSH, CDR2 LQKENI. The CDR3 is made up of 15 amino acids. What was sequenced was peripheral blood. The rearrangement links TRBV18 to TRBJ2-7; no definite D call. The TCR originated in a woman aged 25 to 39 with active or convalescent COVID-19. The CDR3 DNA reads TGTGCCAGCTCATCACAGTTCTCCCCCAGCTACGAGCAGTACTTC. Amino acids: CASSSQFSPSYEQYF.